What follows are 18 T cell receptor beta chains derived from one specimen sequenced in a study of CXCR3-negative and CXCR3-positive naive CD8 T cells. UMI labels and 5' RACE were used to prepare the TRB cDNA libraries. Reanalyzing the 5' RACE reads, TCRdb keeps one entry per CDR3 protein, without DNA. This listing includes over 95,000 distinct CDR3 sequences. These receptors have no identified antigens. Regarding the study as a whole: Relative to CXCR3-negative naive cells, CXCR3-positive naive cells had more hydrophobic TRB CDR3s.

The sample taken for sequencing was naive CXCR3+ CD8+ T cells from blood. Subset of the sample: CD45RO-CCR7+CD27+CD95- naive CD8+ T cells expressing CXCR3 (TNR3+). Receptors were obtained from a human donor in good health. Some clones in this sample may be carry-over from other donors' samples.

The chain uses TRBV12-3 or TRBV12-4 and TRBJ2-1; TCRdb's D call, TRBD2, is unchecked because there is no DNA. The CDR3 spans 16 residues. CDR3 protein: CASSLERRGGNYEQFF.

V and J are TRBV13 and TRBJ2-3. CDR1 and CDR2 (germline): PRHDT, FYEKMQ (reference sequence). This CDR3 comprises 15 residues. This CDR3 reads CASSPRRGSTDTQYF.

The rearrangement links TRBV20-1 to TRBJ2-2; lacking DNA, the TRBD2 call made by TCRdb goes unchecked. The CDR3 is made up of 17 amino acids. The germline V gene has CDR1 DFQATT and CDR2 SNEGSKA (reference sequence). The CDR3: CSARDLRLAGDTGELFF.

The V call is TRBV4-3, the J call TRBJ2-7; the TRBD1 assignment by TCRdb is unverifiable without DNA. Germline V gene lookup returns CDR1 LGHNA and CDR2 YSLEER. The CDR3 spans 16 residues. CDR3 sequence: CASSQEPTGGGYEQYF.

The rearrangement links TRBV7-9 to TRBJ1-1; TCRdb indicates TRBD1, and absent DNA this call remains unverified. This CDR3 is built from 15 residues. The germline V gene encodes CDR1 SEHNR and CDR2 FQNEAQ (reference sequence). CDR3 protein: CASSLVSGPGTEAFF.

This rearrangement joins TRBV2 to TRBJ2-7; TCRdb reports TRBD1, a call that lacks DNA to check it against. The CDR3 extends over 15 amino acids. CDR1 is SNHLY and CDR2 is FYNNEI in the germline V gene. The CDR3 loop reads CASSDEGQGPREQYF.

This rearrangement joins TRBV10-2 to TRBJ2-2; without DNA, the TCRdb call of TRBD1 cannot be checked. The CDR3 is 15 amino acids. The germline CDR1 and CDR2 sequences are WSHSY and SAAADI. The CDR3 loop is CASSDRPLNTGELFF.

The chain is built from TRBV12-3 or TRBV12-4 and TRBJ1-2; absent DNA, TCRdb's TRBD1 call cannot be checked. The length of the CDR3 is 15 residues. This chain's CDR3 is CASSPPETAYYGYTF.

The chain recombines TRBV6-5 with TRBJ1-5; TCRdb indicates TRBD1, and absent DNA this call remains unverified. Germline V lookup: CDR1 MNHEY, CDR2 SVGAGI. The CDR3 has 14 residues. This CDR3 is CASSQTGGDQPQHF.

The chain employs TRBV9 and TRBJ2-7; the D call from TCRdb, TRBD2, cannot be confirmed without DNA. The length of the CDR3 is 16 residues. Germline CDR1 and CDR2: SGDLS and YYNGEE. The CDR3 loop is CASSGTSLDRIYEQYF.

V usage is TRBV4-3 and J usage is TRBJ1-6; TCRdb picks TRBD1, but there is no DNA to check that call. There are 18 residues in the CDR3. Germline V gene data show CDR1 as LGHNA and CDR2 as YSLEER. Here the CDR3 reads CASSQEAAPGSYNSPLHF.

V gene TRBV5-6 combines with J gene TRBJ2-3. Germline assignment: CDR1 SGHDT and CDR2 YYEEEE. The CDR3 has 12 residues. CDR3 sequence reads: CASSLASDTQYF.

The chain has TRBV7-9 and TRBJ2-7; the TRBD1 assignment by TCRdb is unverifiable without DNA. CDR1 is SEHNR and CDR2 is FQNEAQ in the germline V gene (reference sequence). This CDR3 has 16 residues. The CDR3 loop is CASSLAAYGAAYEQYF.

The rearrangement joins TRBV19 to TRBJ1-5; the D call from TCRdb, TRBD1, cannot be confirmed without DNA. CDR1 and CDR2 (germline): LNHDA, SQIVND (reference sequence). This CDR3 is 16 amino acids long. CDR3 protein: CASSIGGGRSNQPQHF.

The J gene is TRBJ2-1, the V gene TRBV11-3; TCRdb designates TRBD1, a call that cannot be tested without DNA. There are 14 residues in the CDR3. Germline loops: CDR1 SGHNT, CDR2 YENEEA. CDR3 sequence reads: CASSLAAGGYEQFF.

This sequence joins TRBV11-2 and TRBJ2-5; the TCRdb call, TRBD2, lacks DNA for checking. The CDR3 loop spans 19 amino acids. Germline V gene lookup returns CDR1 SGHAT and CDR2 FQNNGV. The CDR3 sequence: CASSLVLAGPIANEETQYF.

This chain connects TRBV7-9 to TRBJ2-5; the D call of TRBD2 rests on TCRdb alone, since no DNA is present to check it. This CDR3 has 14 amino acids. The V gene's germline CDR1 is SEHNR and CDR2 FQNEAQ (reference sequence). CDR3 loop: CASSGMLAEETQYF. Together with reference TRBV7-9 and TRBJ2-5, the CDR3 gives the full variable domain: DTGVSQNPRHKITKRGQNVTFRCDPISEHNRLYWYRQTLGQGPEFLTYFQNEAQLEKSRLLSDRFSAERPKGSFSTLEIQRTEQGDSAMYLCASSGMLAEETQYFGPGTRLLVL.

The rearrangement joins TRBV28 to TRBJ2-7; TCRdb calls TRBD2, which cannot be checked without DNA. CDR3 length: 14 residues. The germline V gene has CDR1 MDHEN and CDR2 SYDVKM. This chain's CDR3 is CASSLYAGGAEQYF. Full variable domain (missing parts from reference TRBV28 and TRBJ2-7): DVKVTQSSRYLVKRTGEKVFLECVQDMDHENMFWYRQDPGLGLRLIYFSYDVKMKEKGDIPEGYSVSREKKERFSLILESASTNQTSMYLCASSLYAGGAEQYFGPGTRLTVT.